The sequence of this T cell receptor beta chain was determined in a study of blood T cell repertoires in COVID-19. Sequenced by immunoSEQ multiplex PCR; TCRdb stores in-frame clones only, minus some. The sample gives approximately 260,000 clones, about 85% of which show up once; 6% to 7% is in the top ten. Trimming removed 0 bases from V and 1 base from J, with 8 bases in between. Per the germline V gene, CDR1 is SGDLS and CDR2 is YYNGEE. The CDR3 covers 14 residues. This TCR was recovered from a woman aged 25 to 45 with acute COVID-19. The V call is TRBV9, the J call TRBJ2-7, with a tentative D call TRBD2 (5 bases). Sequenced input: PBMCs or T cells enriched from blood (not recorded which). The chain's CDR3 is CASSVVSGSYEQYF. The CDR3 DNA sequence: TGTGCCAGCAGCGTAGTGAGCGGATCCTACGAGCAGTACTTC.